This entry describes one T cell receptor (beta chain). TCRdb's table, derived via immunoSEQ multiplex PCR, lists solely in-frame clones and lacks some. Of roughly 220,000 clones in the sample, 88% were seen once. These data belong to a study of blood T cell repertoires in COVID-19. Study in general: Specimens from acute and convalescent COVID-19 originated in the United States, Italy and Spain.

CDR1 and CDR2 (germline): SGDLS, YYNGEE. Trimming shortened V by 0 bases and J by 9 bases, and 16 bases separated the two germline ends. The CDR3 runs to 14 residues. This study enrolled people aged roughly 18 to 89 from about two dozen US geographic areas. The clonotype originates from a woman aged 45-65 years with acute COVID-19. The chain links TRBV9 to TRBJ2-7, with D possibly TRBD1 on 5 matching bases. The sample was PBMCs or T cells enriched from blood (not recorded which). For the CDR3, the DNA is TGTGCCAGCAGCGTAGGTTGGACACCTTTGGTGCAGTACTTC. Translation: CASSVGWTPLVQYF.